The rows below give T cell receptor beta chains drawn from one sample of a study of blood T cell repertoires in COVID-19. Method: immunoSEQ multiplex PCR; TCRdb's copy keeps in-frame clones and lacks some. Of about 350,000 clones detected, approximately 89% appear once; the ten largest clones hold under 5%. Sequenced material: peripheral blood. These receptors originate from a woman aged 60-75 years with COVID-19, enrolled during active disease. Both conserved end residues are trimmed from each CDR3. The listing skips clone size in some rows; elsewhere it reads once, few, many or a size class.

CDR3aa,j_gene,v_gene,abundance
ASSFGEGYEQY,TRBJ2-7,TRBV27,once
ASSLFPLQGVKSPLH,TRBJ1-6,TRBV5-6,.
ASSPERVGYT,TRBJ1-2,TRBV5-1,once
ASRPGLPNEQF,TRBJ2-1,TRBV5-1,.
ASSTGQYTGELF,TRBJ2-2,TRBV5-1,.
ASTTSVTGELF,TRBJ2-2,TRBV19,few
ASRQTIAGQSNEKLF,TRBJ1-4,TRBV5-1,.
ASSLAGGEENEKLF,TRBJ1-4,TRBV5-1,.
ASSSSSTGVYGYT,TRBJ1-2,TRBV6-2/TRBV6-3,.
ASSLGQPGNYGYT,TRBJ1-2,TRBV5-6,.
ASSFGGQPQH,TRBJ1-5,TRBV7-9,.
ATSRVDIANQPQH,TRBJ1-5,TRBV15,.
ASSPPGAGGYTDTQY,TRBJ2-3,TRBV18,.
ASPTGGYTEAF,TRBJ1-1,TRBV12-3/TRBV12-4,.
ASSSGTGYAKLF,TRBJ1-4,TRBV27,.
ASSLTGMNSPLH,TRBJ1-6,TRBV11-3,.
ASSQEVPTSVGGTFSDEQY,TRBJ2-7,TRBV4-2,.
ASSLAGGGNSPLH,TRBJ1-6,TRBV7-3,.
ASSQATGTGSYEQY,TRBJ2-7,TRBV3-1/TRBV3-2,.
ASRPTSGGLETQY,TRBJ2-5,TRBV6-5,.
ASSARTGLTFNTDTQY,TRBJ2-3,TRBV9,.
ASSQGLAGGQSEQF,TRBJ2-1,TRBV4-1,.
ASRTGGNTGELF,TRBJ2-2,TRBV28,.
ASSPSVNSPLH,TRBJ1-6,TRBV18,.
ASSVASGGYEQY,TRBJ2-7,TRBV9,.
ASSYSQGSGNTIY,TRBJ1-3,TRBV6-5,.
ASGKASSGNTIY,TRBJ1-3,TRBV12-5,.
ASSASGTPPYEQY,TRBJ2-7,TRBV28,.
ASSPGTDRDYGYT,TRBJ1-2,TRBV4-1,few
ASSTATGTTGELF,TRBJ2-2,TRBV19,.
ASSEGDRESLRGYT,TRBJ1-2,TRBV6-1,.
ATRDQRGLGNTQY,TRBJ2-3,TRBV19,.
ATSAGQGATYEQY,TRBJ2-7,TRBV24-1,few
ASSQRTGRDTIY,TRBJ1-3,TRBV4-2,once
ASSTRDYTDTQY,TRBJ2-3,TRBV5-1,few
ASSFGGGTDTQY,TRBJ2-3,TRBV5-5,.
ASRGDRGYGYT,TRBJ1-2,TRBV28,.
ASSQVSGDGYT,TRBJ1-2,TRBV4-1,.
ASSFGLGTDTQY,TRBJ2-3,TRBV7-2,.
ASSVGQERGYGYT,TRBJ1-2,TRBV9,.
ASSLTAGDGYT,TRBJ1-2,TRBV7-3,.
ASSPGSGNTIY,TRBJ1-3,TRBV5-1,.
ASSLNTGELF,TRBJ2-2,TRBV5-1,.
ASKREGLAYGYT,TRBJ1-2,TRBV5-1,.
ASSFLAYEQY,TRBJ2-7,TRBV11-2,.
ASSSSLSGQGYFHEQF,TRBJ2-1,TRBV18,.
ASTPKGSPEPQH,TRBJ1-5,TRBV6-5,.
SVDEGGPNYGYT,TRBJ1-2,TRBV29-1,.
ASSSSGTGGTGELF,TRBJ2-2,TRBV9,.
SVEGASGDEQF,TRBJ2-1,TRBV29-1,.
ASSAQSVYTEAF,TRBJ1-1,TRBV18,once
ASSPRDRVSEKLF,TRBJ1-4,TRBV3-1/TRBV3-2,.
ASSQPGTGINQPQH,TRBJ1-5,TRBV4-2,.
ATSRSKLVNNYGYT,TRBJ1-2,TRBV15,.
ASSGGGTMNTEAF,TRBJ1-1,TRBV2,.
ASSRQIVTEAF,TRBJ1-1,TRBV14,.
ASSPNRYSNQPQH,TRBJ1-5,TRBV18,.
ASSPSPGTVNTEAF,TRBJ1-1,TRBV5-1,.
ASRGTGGFEKLF,TRBJ1-4,TRBV5-1,.